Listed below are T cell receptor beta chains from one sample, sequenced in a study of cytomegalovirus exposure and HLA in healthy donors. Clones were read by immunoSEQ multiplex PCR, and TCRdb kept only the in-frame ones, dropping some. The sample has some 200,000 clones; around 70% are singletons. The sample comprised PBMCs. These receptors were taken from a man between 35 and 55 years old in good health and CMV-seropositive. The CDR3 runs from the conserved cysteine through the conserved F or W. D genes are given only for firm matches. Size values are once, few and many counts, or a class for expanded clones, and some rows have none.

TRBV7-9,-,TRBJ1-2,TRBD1,CASSSSRGPTNYGYTF,TGTGCCAGCAGCTCTTCCAGGGGGCCCACTAACTATGGCTACACCTTC
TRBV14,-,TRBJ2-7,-,CASSQAAGPYEQYF,TGTGCCAGCAGCCAGGCGGCTGGCCCCTATGAGCAGTACTTC
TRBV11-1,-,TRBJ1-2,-,CASTPRGKGYGYTF,TGTGCCAGCACTCCACGAGGGAAGGGTTATGGCTACACCTTC
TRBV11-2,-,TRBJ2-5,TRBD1,CASSLDRGLVKETQYF,TGTGCCAGCAGCTTAGACAGGGGGTTAGTCAAAGAGACCCAGTACTTC
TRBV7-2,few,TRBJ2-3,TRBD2,CASDLAGATTDTQYF,TGTGCCAGCGACCTAGCGGGGGCTACCACAGATACGCAGTATTTT
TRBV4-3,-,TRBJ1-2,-,CASSQAYSGSYGYAF,TGCGCCAGCAGCCAAGCTTACTCAGGGTCCTATGGCTACGCCTTC
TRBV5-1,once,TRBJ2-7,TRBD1,CASSFYFRDRGRLYEQYF,TGCGCCAGCAGCTTTTATTTCCGGGACAGGGGGCGCCTCTACGAGCAGTACTTC
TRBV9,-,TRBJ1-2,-,CASSEGPHRASGYTF,TGTGCCAGCAGCGAGGGCCCGCACAGGGCAAGTGGCTACACCTTC
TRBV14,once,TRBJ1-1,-,CASSQGHRVNTEAFF,TGTGCCAGCAGCCAAGGCCACAGGGTTAACACTGAAGCTTTCTTT
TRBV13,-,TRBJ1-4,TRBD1,CASSSGQIATNEKLFF,TGTGCCAGCAGCTCGGGACAGATTGCAACTAATGAAAAACTGTTTTTT
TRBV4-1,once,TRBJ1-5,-,CASSTFGQPQHF,TGCGCCAGCAGCACCTTTGGCCAGCCCCAGCATTTT
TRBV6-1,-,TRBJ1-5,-,CASRKAGQLNQPQHF,TGTGCCAGCAGAAAAGCAGGTCAGCTTAATCAGCCCCAGCATTTT
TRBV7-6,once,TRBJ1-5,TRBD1,CASSLDVGQGVNQPQHF,TGTGCCAGCAGCTTAGATGTCGGACAGGGGGTTAATCAGCCCCAGCATTTT
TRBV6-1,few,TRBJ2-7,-,CASSEKEGSSHEQYF,TGTGCCAGCAGTGAAAAAGAGGGTTCAAGTCACGAGCAGTACTTC
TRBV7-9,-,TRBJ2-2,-,CASSFTGTGELFF,TGTGCCAGCAGCTTTACAGGGACCGGGGAGCTGTTTTTT
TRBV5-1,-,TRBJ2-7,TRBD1,CASSPWTGSEGDEQYF,TGCGCCAGCAGCCCATGGACAGGGAGTGAGGGTGACGAGCAGTACTTC
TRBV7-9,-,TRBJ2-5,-,CASRGSEARETQYF,TGTGCCAGCAGGGGGTCGGAGGCCCGAGAGACCCAGTACTTC
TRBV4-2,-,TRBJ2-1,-,CASSQDEGNEQFF,TGTGCCAGCAGCCAAGATGAGGGCAATGAGCAGTTCTTC
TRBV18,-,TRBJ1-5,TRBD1,CASSTRQGQNQPQHF,TGTGCCAGCTCAACGAGACAGGGACAGAATCAGCCCCAGCATTTT
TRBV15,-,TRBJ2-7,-,CATSRDAAQLGEQYF,TGTGCCACCAGCAGAGATGCGGCCCAGTTGGGCGAGCAGTACTTC
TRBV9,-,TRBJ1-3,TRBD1,CASSPTGAVSGNTIYF,TGTGCCAGCAGCCCGACAGGGGCCGTCTCTGGAAACACCATATATTTT
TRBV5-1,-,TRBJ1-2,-,CASSLDAEGSYGYTF,TGCGCCAGCAGCTTGGATGCGGAGGGAAGCTATGGCTACACCTTC
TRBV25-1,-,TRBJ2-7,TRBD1,CASSGWDRGEHVEQYF,TGTGCCAGCAGTGGCTGGGACAGGGGAGAACACGTCGAGCAGTACTTC
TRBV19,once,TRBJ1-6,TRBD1,CASSMRRDRRNSPLHF,TGTGCCAGTAGTATGAGGAGGGACAGGAGAAATTCACCCCTCCACTTT
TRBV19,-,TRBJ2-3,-,CASTPRQGLADTQYF,TGTGCCAGTACCCCCCGTCAGGGTCTTGCGGATACGCAGTATTTT
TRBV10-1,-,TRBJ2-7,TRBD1,CALGRDSQIYEQYF,TGCGCCCTGGGCCGGGACAGCCAGATCTACGAGCAGTACTTC
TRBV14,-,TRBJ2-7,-,CASSKVTEYSYEQYF,TGTGCCAGCAGCAAGGTAACAGAATACTCCTACGAGCAGTACTTC
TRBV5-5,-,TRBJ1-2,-,CASSVEDRRITGYTF,TGTGCCAGCAGCGTAGAAGACAGAAGAATTACTGGCTACACCTTC
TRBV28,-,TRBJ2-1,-,CASAGGRANEQFF,TGTGCCAGCGCTGGGGGCAGGGCGAATGAGCAGTTCTTC
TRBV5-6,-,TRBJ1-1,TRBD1,CASSPGQGYGTEAFF,TGTGCCAGCAGCCCGGGACAGGGGTATGGCACTGAAGCTTTCTTT
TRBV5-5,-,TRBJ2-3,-,CASSLEPSQGAQYF,TGTGCCAGCAGCTTGGAGCCTAGTCAAGGTGCGCAGTATTTT
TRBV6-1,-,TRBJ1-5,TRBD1,CASSIQGAIQPQHF,TGTGCCAGCAGCATACAGGGGGCTATTCAGCCCCAGCATTTT
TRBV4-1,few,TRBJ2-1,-,CASSQVDILAYNEQFF,TGCGCCAGCAGCCAAGTTGACATCCTGGCCTACAATGAGCAGTTCTTC
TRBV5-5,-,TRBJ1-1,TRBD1,CASRWGQGVKGSEAFF,TGTGCCAGCAGATGGGGACAGGGGGTTAAGGGGTCTGAAGCTTTCTTT
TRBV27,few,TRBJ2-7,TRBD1,CASSLSKGQGAGEQYF,TGTGCCAGCAGTTTATCGAAAGGGCAGGGGGCCGGCGAGCAGTACTTC
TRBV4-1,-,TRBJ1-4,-,CASSQDRTSFEKLFF,TGCGCCAGCAGCCAAGATCGGACATCATTTGAAAAACTGTTTTTT
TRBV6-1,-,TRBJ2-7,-,CASSDRGEQYF,TGTGCCAGCAGTGACCGCGGGGAGCAGTACTTC
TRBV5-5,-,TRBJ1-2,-,CASSLGPANYGYTF,TGTGCCAGCAGCTTGGGCCCGGCTAACTATGGCTACACCTTC
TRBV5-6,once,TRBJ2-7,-,CASSGGLESSYEQYF,TGTGCCAGCAGCGGAGGACTGGAGAGCTCCTACGAGCAGTACTTC
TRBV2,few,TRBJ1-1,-,CASSTRGTEAFF,TGTGCCAGCAGCACCAGGGGTACTGAAGCTTTCTTT
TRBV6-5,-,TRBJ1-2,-,CASRDVQVANYGYTF,TGTGCCAGCAGAGACGTACAGGTGGCGAACTATGGCTACACCTTC
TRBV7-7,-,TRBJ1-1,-,CASSLSQATEAFF,TGTGCCAGCAGCTTATCTCAGGCTACTGAAGCTTTCTTT
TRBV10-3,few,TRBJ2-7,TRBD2,CAMTGPAGGEQYF,TGTGCCATGACCGGGCCCGCGGGGGGCGAGCAGTACTTC
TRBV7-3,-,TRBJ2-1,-,CASSLGGGGSEQFF,TGTGCCAGCAGCTTAGGTGGGGGGGGCAGTGAGCAGTTCTTC
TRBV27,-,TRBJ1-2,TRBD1,CASSSPGTGNGYTF,TGTGCCAGCAGTTCTCCCGGGACAGGGAATGGCTACACCTTC
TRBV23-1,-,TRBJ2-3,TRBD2,CASTAGGSTDTQYF,TGCGCCAGCACAGCGGGGGGCAGTACAGATACGCAGTATTTT
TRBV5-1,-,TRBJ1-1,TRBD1,CASSPRDRLNTEAFF,TGCGCCAGCAGCCCTAGGGACAGACTGAACACTGAAGCTTTCTTT
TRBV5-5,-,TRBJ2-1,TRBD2,CASSLELAGEREQFF,TGTGCCAGCAGCTTGGAACTAGCGGGGGAACGTGAGCAGTTCTTC
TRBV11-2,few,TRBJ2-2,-,CASSLKSGKSGELFF,TGTGCCAGCAGCTTAAAGTCAGGCAAATCCGGGGAGCTGTTTTTT
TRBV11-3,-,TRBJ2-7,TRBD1,CASSLEGGPFYEQYF,TGTGCCAGCAGCTTAGAAGGGGGCCCTTTTTACGAGCAGTACTTC
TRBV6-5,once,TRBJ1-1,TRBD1,CASSSRGMNTEAFF,TGTGCCAGCAGCAGCAGGGGGATGAACACTGAAGCTTTCTTT
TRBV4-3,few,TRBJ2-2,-,CASSQATVNTGELFF,TGCGCCAGCAGCCAAGCGACAGTGAACACCGGGGAGCTGTTTTTT
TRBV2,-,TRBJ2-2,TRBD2,CASRLAGGGTGELFF,TGTGCCAGCAGGCTAGCGGGGGGGGGTACCGGGGAGCTGTTTTTT
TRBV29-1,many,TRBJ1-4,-,CSVESGGKLFF,TGCAGCGTTGAGTCGGGGGGAAAACTGTTTTTT
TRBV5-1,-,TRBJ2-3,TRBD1,CASSLRGQGGTDTQYF,TGCGCCAGCAGCTTGAGGGGACAGGGAGGGACAGATACGCAGTATTTT